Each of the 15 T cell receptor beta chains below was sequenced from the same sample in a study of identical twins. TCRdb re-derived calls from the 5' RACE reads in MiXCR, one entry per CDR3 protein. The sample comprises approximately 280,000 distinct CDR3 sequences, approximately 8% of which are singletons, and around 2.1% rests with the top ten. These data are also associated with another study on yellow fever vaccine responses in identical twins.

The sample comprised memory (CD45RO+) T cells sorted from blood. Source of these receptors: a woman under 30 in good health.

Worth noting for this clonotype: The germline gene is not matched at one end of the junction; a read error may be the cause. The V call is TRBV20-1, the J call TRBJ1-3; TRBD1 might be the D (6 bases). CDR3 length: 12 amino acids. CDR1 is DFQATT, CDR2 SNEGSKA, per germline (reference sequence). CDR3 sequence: CSARARGDTIYF. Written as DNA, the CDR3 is TGCAGTGCCAGAGCGAGGGGGGACACCATATATTTT.

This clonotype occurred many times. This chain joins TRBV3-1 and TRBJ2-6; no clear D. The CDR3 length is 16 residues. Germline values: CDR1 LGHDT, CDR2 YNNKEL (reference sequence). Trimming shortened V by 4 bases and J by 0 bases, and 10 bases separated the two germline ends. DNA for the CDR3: TGTGCCAGCAGCCGCCGCGTGACCTCTGGGGCCAACGTCCTGACTTTC. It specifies CASSRRVTSGANVLTF. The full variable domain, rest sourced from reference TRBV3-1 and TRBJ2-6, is DTAVSQTPKYLVTQMGNDKSIKCEQNLGHDTMYWYKQDSKKFLKIMFSYNNKELIINETVPNRFSPKSPDKAHLNLHINSLELGDSAVYFCASSRRVTSGANVLTFGAGSRLTVL.

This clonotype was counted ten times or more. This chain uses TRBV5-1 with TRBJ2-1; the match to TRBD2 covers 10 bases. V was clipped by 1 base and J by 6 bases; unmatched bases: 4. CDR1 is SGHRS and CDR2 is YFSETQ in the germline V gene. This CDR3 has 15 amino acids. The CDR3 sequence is CASSLWPSGGNEQFF. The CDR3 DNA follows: TGCGCCAGCAGCTTGTGGCCTAGCGGGGGCAATGAGCAGTTCTTC.

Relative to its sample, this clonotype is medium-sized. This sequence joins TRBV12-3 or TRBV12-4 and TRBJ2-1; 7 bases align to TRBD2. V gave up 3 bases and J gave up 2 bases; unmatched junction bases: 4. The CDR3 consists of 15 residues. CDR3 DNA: TGTGCCAGCAGTTTTGTGGGAGGGACCTACAATGAGCAGTTCTTC. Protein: CASSFVGGTYNEQFF.

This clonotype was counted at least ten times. The CDR3 loop reads CASSLAAGLNTEAFF. The CDR3 DNA sequence: TGTGCCAGCAGCTTAGCCGCAGGGTTGAACACTGAAGCTTTCTTT. The chain carries TRBV11-2 and TRBJ1-1; TRBD1 might be the D (5 bases). Trimming stripped 1 base from V and 0 bases from J, with 9 bases between. This CDR3 contains 15 residues. Germline CDR1 and CDR2: SGHAT and FQNNGV.

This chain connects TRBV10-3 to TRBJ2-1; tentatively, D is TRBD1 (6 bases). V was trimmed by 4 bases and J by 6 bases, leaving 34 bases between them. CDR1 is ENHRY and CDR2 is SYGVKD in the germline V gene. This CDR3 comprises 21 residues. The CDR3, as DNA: TGTGCCATCAGTGCAGGGGTGTTTCCGTCGTCTCGTCTACGAACACGCAATGAGCAGTTCTTC. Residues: CAISAGVFPSSRLRTRNEQFF.

The chain's CDR3 is CASSLVRANVLTF. The CDR3, as DNA: TGTGCCAGCAGCTTGGTGAGGGCCAACGTCCTGACTTTC. The chain has TRBV5-6 and TRBJ2-6; no reliable D call. Germline CDR1 reads SGHDT; CDR2 reads YYEEEE. The CDR3 covers 13 residues. Trimming took off 0 bases at V and 5 bases at J, with 3 bases between the two ends.

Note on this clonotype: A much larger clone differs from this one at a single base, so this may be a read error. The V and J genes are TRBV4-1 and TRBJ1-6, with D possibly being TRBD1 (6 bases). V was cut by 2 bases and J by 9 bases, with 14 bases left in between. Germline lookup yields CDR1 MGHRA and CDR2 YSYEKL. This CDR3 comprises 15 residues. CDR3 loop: CASSQPGHGTSPLHF. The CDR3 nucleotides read TGCGCCAGCAGCCAACCGGGACATGGGACTTCACCCCTCCACTTT.

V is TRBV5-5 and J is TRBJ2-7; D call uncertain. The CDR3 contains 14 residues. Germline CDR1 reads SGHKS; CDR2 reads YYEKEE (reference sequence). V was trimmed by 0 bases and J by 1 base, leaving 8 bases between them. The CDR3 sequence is CASSLDGPSYEQYF. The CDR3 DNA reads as TGTGCCAGCAGCTTGGACGGGCCGTCCTACGAGCAGTACTTC.

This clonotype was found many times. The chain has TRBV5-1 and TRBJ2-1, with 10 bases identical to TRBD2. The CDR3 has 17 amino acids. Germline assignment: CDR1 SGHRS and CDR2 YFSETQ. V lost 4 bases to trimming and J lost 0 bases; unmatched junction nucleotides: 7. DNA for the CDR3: TGCGCCAGCAGCCCTAGGACTAGCGGAAGCTCCTACAATGAGCAGTTCTTC. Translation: CASSPRTSGSSYNEQFF. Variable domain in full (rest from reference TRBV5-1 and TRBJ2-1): KAGVTQTPRYLIKTRGQQVTLSCSPISGHRSVSWYQQTPGQGLQFLFEYFSETQRNKGNFPGRFSGRQFSNSRSEMNVSTLELGDSALYLCASSPRTSGSSYNEQFFGPGTRLTVL.

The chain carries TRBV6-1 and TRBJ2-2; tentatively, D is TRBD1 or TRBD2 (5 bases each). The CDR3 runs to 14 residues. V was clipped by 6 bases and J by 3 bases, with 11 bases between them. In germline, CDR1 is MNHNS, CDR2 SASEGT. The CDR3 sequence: CASSGTLDTGELFF. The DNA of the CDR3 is TGTGCCAGCAGCGGGACGCTTGACACCGGGGAGCTGTTTTTT.

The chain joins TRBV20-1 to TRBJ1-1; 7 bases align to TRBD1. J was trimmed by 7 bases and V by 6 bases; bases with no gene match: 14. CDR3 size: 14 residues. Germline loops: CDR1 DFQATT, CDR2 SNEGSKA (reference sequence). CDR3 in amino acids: CSAPPQGGVGEAFF. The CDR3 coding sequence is TGCAGTGCACCACCCCAGGGGGGGGTGGGTGAAGCTTTCTTT.

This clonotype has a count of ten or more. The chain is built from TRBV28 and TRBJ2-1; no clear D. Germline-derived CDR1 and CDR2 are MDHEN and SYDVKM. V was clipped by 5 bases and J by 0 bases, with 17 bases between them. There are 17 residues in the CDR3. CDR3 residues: CASSTGPIPSSYNEQFF. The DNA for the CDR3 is TGTGCCAGCAGTACCGGGCCGATCCCAAGCTCCTACAATGAGCAGTTCTTC.

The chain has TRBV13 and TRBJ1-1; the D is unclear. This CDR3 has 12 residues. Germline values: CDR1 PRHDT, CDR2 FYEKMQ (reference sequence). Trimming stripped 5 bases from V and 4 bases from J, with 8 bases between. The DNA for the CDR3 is TGTGCCAGCAGCGCGCGGACCACTGAAGCTTTCTTT. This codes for CASSARTTEAFF.

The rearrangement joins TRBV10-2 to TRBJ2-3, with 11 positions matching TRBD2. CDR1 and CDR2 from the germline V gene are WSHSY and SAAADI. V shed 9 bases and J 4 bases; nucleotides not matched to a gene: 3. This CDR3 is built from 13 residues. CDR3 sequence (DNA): TGCGCCAGTAGCGGGAGGGGGGCAGATACGCAGTATTTT. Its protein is CASSGRGADTQYF.